Presented here are 9 T cell receptor beta chains from one specimen sequenced in a study of blood T cells in healthy people across ages. Primers used in a second PCR of about 7 to 12 cycles were a sample-barcoded 5' primer and a J-beta primer mix. TCRdb reprocessed the 5' RACE reads via MiXCR and lists one record per CDR3 protein. The sample yields 1.5 million to 2 million distinct CDR3 sequences, roughly 52% seen once. The sample was blood. These receptors were obtained from a woman aged 40 to 49 in good health.

The chain combines TRBV20-1 with TRBJ2-3; D call uncertain. Trimming stripped 6 bases from V and 4 bases from J, with 14 bases between. CDR1 and CDR2 from the germline V gene are DFQATT and SNEGSKA (reference sequence). This CDR3 is 13 amino acids long. The CDR3 DNA is TGCAGTGCCCACTCGTTTGAACCAGATACGCAGTATTTT. Its translation: CSAHSFEPDTQYF.

V gene TRBV9 combines with J gene TRBJ2-1; weak D call: TRBD2 (6 bases). The CDR3 consists of 15 residues. CDR1 is SGDLS and CDR2 is YYNGEE in the germline V gene. Trimming shortened V by 0 bases and J by 9 bases, and 16 bases separated the two germline ends. The CDR3, as DNA: TGTGCCAGCAGCGTAGGTGGCGGGGTGATATCTGAGCAGTTCTTC. It specifies CASSVGGGVISEQFF.

V gene TRBV7-2 combines with J gene TRBJ2-5, with 10 bases identical to TRBD2. There are 16 residues in the CDR3. J lost 5 bases, V lost 5 bases, and 11 bases had no gene match. Germline V gene lookup returns CDR1 SGHTA and CDR2 FQGNSA. The DNA for the CDR3 is TGTGCCAGCAGCCCCCAACTAGCGGGATTTGGGGAGACCCAGTACTTC. Protein product: CASSPQLAGFGETQYF.

This clonotype was found once. The CDR3 region has the DNA TGTGCGACCCTGGGCAGGCTGAACACTGAAGCTTTCTTT. Translation gives CATLGRLNTEAFF. The gene calls are TRBV28 and TRBJ1-1, with D unclear. Germline values: CDR1 MDHEN, CDR2 SYDVKM. There are 13 residues in the CDR3.

This chain joins TRBV28 and TRBJ2-7; 9 nucleotides match TRBD1. Germline CDR1 is MDHEN and CDR2 is SYDVKM. J lost 1 base, V lost 6 bases, and 7 bases had no gene match. This CDR3 region has 15 residues. CDR3 bases: TGTGCCAGCAGACCAGGGACAGGGAATTCCTACGAGCAGTACTTC. Protein product: CASRPGTGNSYEQYF.

This clonotype was seen once. This sequence joins TRBV6-2 or TRBV6-3 and TRBJ2-4, with 9 bases matching TRBD1. The germline V gene encodes CDR1 MNHEY and CDR2 SVGEGT. The CDR3 spans 15 residues. The trim removed 4 bases at V and 8 bases at J, leaving 9 bases unmatched. The CDR3 protein is CASSSTRDRVDIQYF. The CDR3 nucleotides read TGTGCCAGCAGTTCTACTCGGGACAGGGTCGACATTCAGTACTTC.

There are a few counts of this clonotype. This chain connects TRBV4-2 to TRBJ1-2, with D hard to call. CDR3 size: 15 residues. The germline V gene has CDR1 LGHNA and CDR2 YNFKEQ. Deletions cut 0 bases from V and 5 bases from J, with 13 bases between. The CDR3 coding sequence is TGTGCCAGCAGCCAAGAGGCCAGCACCCGTTATGGCTACACCTTC. As protein: CASSQEASTRYGYTF.

Here the CDR3 reads CASSPGAPQNEKLFF. The CDR3 nucleotides read TGCGCCAGCAGCCCCGGGGCACCTCAAAATGAAAAACTGTTTTTT. V and J are TRBV5-1 and TRBJ1-4, with D perhaps TRBD1 (5 bases). Trimming shortened V by 4 bases and J by 5 bases, and 15 bases separated the two germline ends. In germline, CDR1 is SGHRS, CDR2 YFSETQ. The length of the CDR3 is 15 residues.

In DNA, the CDR3 is TGCGCCAGCAACCGGGGTCAACGCGCAGATACGCAGTATTTT. This translates into CASNRGQRADTQYF. The chain has TRBV5-1 and TRBJ2-3, with D possibly being TRBD2 (5 bases). V dropped 6 bases and J dropped 4 bases, with 15 bases sitting between them. In germline, CDR1 is SGHRS, CDR2 YFSETQ. CDR3 length: 14 residues.